This TCR beta chain was recorded in a study of CD8+ T cells in alopecia areata. cDNA reverse transcribed from extracted RNA served as the sequencing template. The repertoire was sequenced with immunoSEQ multiplex PCR; TCRdb's copy has only in-frame clones and lacks some. Of 100,000 to 120,000 clones in the sample, 45% to 60% are singletons; the top ten hold 20% to 30%. Only one count was recorded for this clone. The antigen is not known. Study results and limitations: Although TCR sharing was seen in mice, sharing across patients was less clear, possibly for HLA-related reasons.

The CDR3 spans 16 residues. Per the germline V gene, CDR1 is MNHEY and CDR2 is SMNVEV (reference sequence). V lost 7 bases to trimming and J lost 5 bases; unmatched junction nucleotides: 14. Sequencing was performed on NKG2D-low CD8+ T cells sorted from blood. This clonotype was obtained from a human donor with alopecia areata. The rearrangement links TRBV27 to TRBJ2-7; 10 nucleotides align to TRBD2. CDR3 residues: CASNPIPSGTSDEQYF. As DNA, the CDR3 is TGTGCCAGCAATCCTATTCCGTCCGGGACTAGCGACGAGCAGTACTTC.